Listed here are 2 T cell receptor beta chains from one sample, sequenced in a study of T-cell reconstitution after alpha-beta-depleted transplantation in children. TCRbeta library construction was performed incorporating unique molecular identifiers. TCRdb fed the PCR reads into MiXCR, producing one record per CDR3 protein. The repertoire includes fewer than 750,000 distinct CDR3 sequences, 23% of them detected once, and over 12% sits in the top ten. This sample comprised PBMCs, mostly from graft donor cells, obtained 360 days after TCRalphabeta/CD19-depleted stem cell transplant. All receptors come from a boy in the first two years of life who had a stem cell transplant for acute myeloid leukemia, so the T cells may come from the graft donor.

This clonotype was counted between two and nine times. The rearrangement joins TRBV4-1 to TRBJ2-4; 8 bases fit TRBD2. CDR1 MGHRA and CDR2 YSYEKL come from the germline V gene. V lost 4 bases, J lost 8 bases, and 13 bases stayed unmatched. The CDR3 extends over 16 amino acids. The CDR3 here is CASSPGGGLAGDIQYF. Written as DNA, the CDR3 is TGCGCCAGCAGCCCGGGGGGTGGACTAGCCGGCGACATTCAGTACTTC.

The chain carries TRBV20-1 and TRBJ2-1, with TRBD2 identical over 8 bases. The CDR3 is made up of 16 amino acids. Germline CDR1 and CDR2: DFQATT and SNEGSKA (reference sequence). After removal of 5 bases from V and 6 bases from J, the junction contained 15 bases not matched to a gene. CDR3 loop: CSASLRGGLGANEQFF. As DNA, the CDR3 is TGCAGTGCTTCCCTCCGGGGGGGCCTTGGAGCCAATGAGCAGTTCTTC.